The present TCR beta chain was sequenced within a study of blood T cell repertoires in COVID-19. Here immunoSEQ multiplex PCR was the method, and the copy in TCRdb shows in-frame clones only, minus some. This table holds roughly 180,000 clones, around 86% found once. Germline CDR1 is GTSNPN and CDR2 is SVGIG (reference sequence). V dropped 8 bases and J dropped 4 bases, with 17 bases sitting between them. The CDR3 is made up of 13 amino acids. This TCR derives from a woman in her 30s with active or convalescent COVID-19. V and J are TRBV30 and TRBJ1-2; TRBD1 is a possible D gene (5 bases). The sequenced material came from peripheral blood. This chain's CDR3 is CAGALAYGYGYTF. As DNA, the CDR3 is TGTGCCGGGGCCCTCGCATACGGCTATGGCTACACCTTC.